This TCR beta chain stems from a study of cytomegalovirus exposure and HLA in healthy donors. V lost 6 bases to trimming and J lost 2 bases, with 7 bases between them. The CDR3 length is 12 residues. Germline loops: CDR1 MDHEN, CDR2 SYDVKM. Concerning this clone itself: This sample also contains other DNA sequences that code for the same CDR3.

Using immunoSEQ multiplex PCR, the repertoire was profiled, and TCRdb retains in-frame clones only, with some absent. The sample yields fewer than 350,000 clones, more than 75% seen once. The source material was PBMCs. The chain carries TRBV28 and TRBJ1-2, with D possibly being TRBD1 (6 bases). The receptor comes from a woman aged 18-35 years in good health and CMV-seronegative. CDR3 in DNA: TGTGCCAGCAGGGACAGAAACTATGGCTACACCTTC. Translated, it gives CASRDRNYGYTF.